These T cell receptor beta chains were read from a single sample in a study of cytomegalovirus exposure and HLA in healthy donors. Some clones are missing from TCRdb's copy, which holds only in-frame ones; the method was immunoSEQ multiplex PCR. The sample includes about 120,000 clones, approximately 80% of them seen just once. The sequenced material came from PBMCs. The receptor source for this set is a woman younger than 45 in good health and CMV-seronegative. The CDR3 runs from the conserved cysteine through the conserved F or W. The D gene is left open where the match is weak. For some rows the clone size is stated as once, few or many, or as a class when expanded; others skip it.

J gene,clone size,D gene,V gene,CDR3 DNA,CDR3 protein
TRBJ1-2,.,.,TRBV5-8,TGTGCCAGCAGCTTGGATAGATTGCATGGCTACACCTTC,CASSLDRLHGYTF
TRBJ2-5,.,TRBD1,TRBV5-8,TGTGCCAGCAGCTGGAAGTGGACAGGGGAAGAGACCCAGTACTTC,CASSWKWTGEETQYF
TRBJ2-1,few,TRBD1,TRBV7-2,TGTGCCAGCAGCTGGGGACAGGGGGCGTTCTATGAGCAGTTCTTC,CASSWGQGAFYEQFF
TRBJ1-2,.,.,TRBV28,TGTGCCAGCAGTTTACCCACAGGGAGCTATGGCTACACCTTC,CASSLPTGSYGYTF
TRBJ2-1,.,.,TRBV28,TGTGCCAGCAGTTTCTCGAGCGGCCCCTACAATGAGCAGTTCTTC,CASSFSSGPYNEQFF
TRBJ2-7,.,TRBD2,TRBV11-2,TGTGCCAGCAGCCGAGGGGAGGGTAGGGCACCATACGAGCAGTACTTC,CASSRGEGRAPYEQYF
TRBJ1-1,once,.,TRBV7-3,TGTGCCAGCAGCTCCCCTGGGGCCTTTGAAGCTTTCTTT,CASSSPGAFEAFF
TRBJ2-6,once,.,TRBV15,TGTGCCACCAGCAGAGATTCACAGGGACCCGGTGGGGCCAACGTCCTGACTTTC,CATSRDSQGPGGANVLTF
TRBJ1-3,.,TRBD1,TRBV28,TGTGCCAGCCAACAGGGGGTTGAAAACACCATATATTTT,CASQQGVENTIYF
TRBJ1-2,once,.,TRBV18,TGTGCCAGCTCACCAGGCCAGGGGAACTATGGCTACACCTTC,CASSPGQGNYGYTF
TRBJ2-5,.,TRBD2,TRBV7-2,TGTGCCAGCAGCCCCCCCCGGGGGGGTAGGGAGACCCAGTACTTC,CASSPPRGGRETQYF
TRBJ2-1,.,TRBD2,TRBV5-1,TGCGCCAGCAGCTTCTTGAAGCGGGAGTTCGACAATGAGCAGTTCTTC,CASSFLKREFDNEQFF
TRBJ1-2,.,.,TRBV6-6,TGTGCCAGCAGTTACTCCACCACCGACAGGAACTATGGCTACACCTTC,CASSYSTTDRNYGYTF
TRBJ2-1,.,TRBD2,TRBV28,TGTGCCAGCCAGCGGGAGGGCCACAATGAGCAGTTCTTC,CASQREGHNEQFF
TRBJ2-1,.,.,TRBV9,TGTGCCAGCAGCTCAGGGACTCCCCCCTACAATGAGCAGTTCTTC,CASSSGTPPYNEQFF
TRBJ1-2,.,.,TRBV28,TGTGCCAGCAGTTATGGAGGGGCGAACTATGGCTACACCTTC,CASSYGGANYGYTF
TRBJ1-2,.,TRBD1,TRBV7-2,TGTGCCAGCAGCCCAACCTCAGGGGGTAACTATGGCTACACCTTC,CASSPTSGGNYGYTF
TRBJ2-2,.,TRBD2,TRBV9,TGTGCCAGCAGCATCCGACTAGCGGGACCCGGGGAGCTGTTTTTT,CASSIRLAGPGELFF
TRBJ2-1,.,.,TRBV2,TGTGCCAGCAGTGAAGTACGGGGGAGTGACAATGAGCAGTTCTTC,CASSEVRGSDNEQFF
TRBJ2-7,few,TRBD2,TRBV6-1,TGTGCCAGCAGTGCCCAGCGGGAATTGTACGAGCAGTACTTC,CASSAQRELYEQYF
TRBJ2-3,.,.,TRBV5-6,TGTGCCAGCAGCCCTCGGGGTCGCACAGATACGCAGTATTTT,CASSPRGRTDTQYF
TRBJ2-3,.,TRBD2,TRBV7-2,TGTGCCAGCAGCTTCCCTAGCGGGATGACAGATACGCAGTATTTT,CASSFPSGMTDTQYF
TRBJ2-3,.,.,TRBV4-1,TGCGCCAGCAGCCAAGGAAAGGGGCCCACAGATACGCAGTATTTT,CASSQGKGPTDTQYF